The sequence of this T cell receptor beta chain was determined in a study of beta chain features in type 1 diabetes. A note on this clone: The antigen is not known.

Every isolated RNA sample was fully reverse transcribed, so sequencing captured expressed TCRB transcripts. Measured with immunoSEQ multiplex PCR; TCRdb has only the in-frame clones, and not every one. Here the sample spans about 620,000 clones, less than 20% being singletons. Notes on the study in general: TCRB CDR3s from Type 1 diabetes patients were moderately but significantly shorter in all four CD4+ subsets.

V lost 3 bases, J lost 8 bases, and 17 bases lay in between. The CDR3 runs 16 residues. The germline V gene has CDR1 LNHDA and CDR2 SQIVND (reference sequence). The material sequenced was naive CD4+ T cells from blood. This clonotype originated in a man aged 18-30 years in good health. The J gene is TRBJ1-6, the V gene TRBV19; possible D gene TRBD1, 6 bases. The CDR3 sequence: CASSIRTVVLDSPLHF. The CDR3 DNA follows: TGTGCCAGTAGTATTCGGACAGTAGTTTTGGATTCACCCCTCCACTTT.